The clone carrying this T cell receptor beta chain appeared once. Its antigen is currently unknown. This CDR3 has 16 residues. The V gene end was trimmed by 0 bases and the J gene end by 2 bases; junction bases not matched to a gene: 3. Germline CDR1 SGHRS, CDR2 YFSETQ. This sample is drawn from a study of stem cell transplantation in POMP-related autoinflammatory disease. Assay used: immunoSEQ multiplex PCR; TCRdb lists only in-frame clones, some missing. Altogether about 68,000 clones are present, roughly 90% being singletons, with the ten largest covering 0.5% to 0.75%. Study conclusions and caveats: In patients with PRAID, every analyzed T-cell subset tended to show lower diversity and higher clonality.

The chain has TRBV5-1 and TRBJ2-5; 11 positions match TRBD2. Material: CD4+ T cells from PBMCs, obtained after stem cell transplantation. The receptor comes from a human patient with POMP-related autoinflammation and immune dysregulation (PRAID). Some of the T cells might come from the graft donor. The CDR3 DNA follows: TGCGCCAGCAGCTTGGTCCTAGCGGGGGGACAAGAGACCCAGTACTTC. It is translated as CASSLVLAGGQETQYF.